The clone carrying this T cell receptor (beta chain) was counted between two and nine times. Its antigen is currently unknown. The sample belongs to a study of post-analysis software for immune sequencing data. Study background: Relapsing-remitting, secondary progressive and progressive-relapsing forms made up the multiple sclerosis disease courses. Study-wide results and limits: With TRBV5-6, TRBV5-1 and TRBV20-1 included, about five TRBV segments were more frequent in patients than in controls. There was significantly lower normalized Chao1 diversity in multiple sclerosis patients than in controls.

Unique molecular identifiers were carried by the TCR beta cDNA libraries. Researchers reported roughly 0.5 million cDNA molecules coming from around 1 to 10 million T cells. TCRdb analysed the PCR reads with MiXCR anew, one entry per CDR3 protein. This sample has fewer than 550,000 distinct CDR3 sequences, with 30% to 40% found just once. This CDR3 spans 12 amino acids. Germline V lookup: CDR1 SQVTM, CDR2 ANQGSEA. Trimming shortened V by 7 bases and J by 6 bases, and 16 bases separated the two germline ends. The chain recombines TRBV29-1 with TRBJ2-7; possibly TRBD2 for D (6 bases). Sequenced sample: blood. The sequence was collected from a girl aged 2 to 17 with multiple sclerosis. CDR3 in amino acids: CSAAGWGGEQYF. The DNA for the CDR3 is TGCAGCGCCGCGGGTTGGGGAGGCGAGCAGTACTTC.